The present entry profiles one T cell receptor (beta chain) with its context. The sample belongs to a study of T cells in tuberculosis. At the level of the study: Sequenced TCRs come from CD1B-GMM tetramer-binding T cells.

Study-wide results and caveats: Low-affinity CD1B-GMM tetramer-binding T cells may have been missed.

Chain pairing is unknown; alpha and beta were sequenced separately. TCRdb's table, derived via immunoSEQ multiplex PCR, lists solely in-frame clones and lacks some. The repertoire includes tens of thousands of clones, more than 75% of them detected once, and 1.9% sits in the top ten. Cells were sorted from thawed PBMC rested overnight and stained with GMM-loaded CD1B tetramer, viability dye and anti-CD3. CD1B tetramers were loaded with Rhodococcus equi-derived C32 glucose monomycolate. This CDR3 spans 13 amino acids. Looked up from germline, CDR1 is MNHEY and CDR2 is SVGAGI. Trimming pared 6 bases from V and 6 bases from J, leaving 13 bases between.

The chain recombines TRBV6-5 with TRBJ2-3; D might be TRBD2 (5 bases). This sequence was found in an adult woman with latent tuberculosis. The specimen was CD1b-GMM tetramer-negative cells sorted from PBMCs. The CDR3 DNA reads as TGTGCCAGCAGCTCCCCGGGGTATGATACGCAGTATTTT. It codes for CASSSPGYDTQYF.